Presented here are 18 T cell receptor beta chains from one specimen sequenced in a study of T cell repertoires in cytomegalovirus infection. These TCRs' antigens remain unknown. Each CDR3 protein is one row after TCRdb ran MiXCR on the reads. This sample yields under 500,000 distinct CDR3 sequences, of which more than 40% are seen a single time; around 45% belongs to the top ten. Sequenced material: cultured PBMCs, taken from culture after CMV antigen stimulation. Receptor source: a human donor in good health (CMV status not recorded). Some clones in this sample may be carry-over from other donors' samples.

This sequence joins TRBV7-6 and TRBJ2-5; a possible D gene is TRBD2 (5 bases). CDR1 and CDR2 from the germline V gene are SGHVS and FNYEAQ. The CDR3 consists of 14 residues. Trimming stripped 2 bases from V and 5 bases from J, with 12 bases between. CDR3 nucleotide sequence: TGTGCCAGCAGCTTAAGCGGTCGGGCGGAGACCCAGTACTTC. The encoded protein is CASSLSGRAETQYF.

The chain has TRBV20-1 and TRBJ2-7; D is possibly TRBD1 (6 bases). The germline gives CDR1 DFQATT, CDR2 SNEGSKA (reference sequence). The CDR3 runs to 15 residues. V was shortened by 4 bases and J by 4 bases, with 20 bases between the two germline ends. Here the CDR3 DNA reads TGCAGTGCTATATCCCCGACAGGCGGTCCTTACGAGCAGTACTTC. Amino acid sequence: CSAISPTGGPYEQYF.

CDR3 sequence (DNA): TGTGCCAGCAGCTTCTCGGGGACTCTGAACGAGCAGTACTTC. Translating gives CASSFSGTLNEQYF. The genes are TRBV7-9 and TRBJ2-7, with D maybe TRBD2 (6 bases). The germline V gene encodes CDR1 SEHNR and CDR2 FQNEAQ (reference sequence). V was pared by 3 bases and J by 5 bases, with 14 bases between. The CDR3 runs to 14 residues.

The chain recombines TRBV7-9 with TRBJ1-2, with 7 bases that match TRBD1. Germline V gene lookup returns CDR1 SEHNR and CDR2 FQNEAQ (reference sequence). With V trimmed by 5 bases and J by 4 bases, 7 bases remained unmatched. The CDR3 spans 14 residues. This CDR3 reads CASSRGTASYGYTF. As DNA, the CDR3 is TGTGCCAGCAGCCGAGGGACAGCCTCCTATGGCTACACCTTC.

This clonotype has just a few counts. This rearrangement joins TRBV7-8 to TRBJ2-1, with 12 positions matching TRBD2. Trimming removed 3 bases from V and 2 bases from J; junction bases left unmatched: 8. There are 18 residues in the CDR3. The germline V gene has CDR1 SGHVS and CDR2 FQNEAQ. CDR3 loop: CASSFGLAGIQTYNEQFF. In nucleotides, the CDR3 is TGTGCCAGCAGCTTTGGACTAGCGGGGATTCAGACCTACAATGAGCAGTTCTTC.

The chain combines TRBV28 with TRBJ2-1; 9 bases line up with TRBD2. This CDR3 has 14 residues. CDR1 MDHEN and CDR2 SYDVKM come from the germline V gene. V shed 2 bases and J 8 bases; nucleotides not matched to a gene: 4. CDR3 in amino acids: CASSLLAGIYEQFF. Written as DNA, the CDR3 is TGTGCCAGCAGTTTACTAGCGGGAATATATGAGCAGTTCTTC. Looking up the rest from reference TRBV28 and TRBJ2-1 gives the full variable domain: DVKVTQSSRYLVKRTGEKVFLECVQDMDHENMFWYRQDPGLGLRLIYFSYDVKMKEKGDIPEGYSVSREKKERFSLILESASTNQTSMYLCASSLLAGIYEQFFGPGTRLTVL.

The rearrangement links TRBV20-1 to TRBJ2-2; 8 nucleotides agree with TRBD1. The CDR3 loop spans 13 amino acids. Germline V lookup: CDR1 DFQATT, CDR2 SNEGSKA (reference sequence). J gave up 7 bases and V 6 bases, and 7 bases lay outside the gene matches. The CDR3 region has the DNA TGCAGTGCATACGGGACAGGTCGCGGGGAGCTGTTTTTT. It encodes CSAYGTGRGELFF.

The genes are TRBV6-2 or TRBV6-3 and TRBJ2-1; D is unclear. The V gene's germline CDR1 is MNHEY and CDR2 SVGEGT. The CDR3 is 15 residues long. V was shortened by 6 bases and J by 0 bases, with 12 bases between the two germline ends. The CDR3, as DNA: TGTGCCAGCAGCGACATGAGCGACTCCTACAATGAGCAGTTCTTC. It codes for CASSDMSDSYNEQFF.

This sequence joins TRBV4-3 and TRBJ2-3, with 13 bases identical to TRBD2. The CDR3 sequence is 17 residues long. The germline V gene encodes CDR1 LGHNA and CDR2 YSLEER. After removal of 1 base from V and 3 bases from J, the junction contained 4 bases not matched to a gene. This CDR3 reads CASSQGAGLAGTDTQYF. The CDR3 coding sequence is TGCGCCAGCAGCCAAGGGGCGGGACTAGCGGGAACAGATACGCAGTATTTT.

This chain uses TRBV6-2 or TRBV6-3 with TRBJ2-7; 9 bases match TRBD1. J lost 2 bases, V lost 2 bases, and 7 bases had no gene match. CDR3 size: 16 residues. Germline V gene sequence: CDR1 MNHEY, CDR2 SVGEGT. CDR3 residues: CASSYALRQGAYEQYF. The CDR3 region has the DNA TGTGCCAGCAGTTACGCTCTCCGACAGGGGGCCTACGAGCAGTACTTC.

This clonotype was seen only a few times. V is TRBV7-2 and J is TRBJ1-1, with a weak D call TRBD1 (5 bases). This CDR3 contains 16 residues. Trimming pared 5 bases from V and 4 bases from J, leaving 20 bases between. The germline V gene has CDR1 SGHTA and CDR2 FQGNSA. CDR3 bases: TGTGCCAGCAGCGGCAGGGTTCGGCAGGTTAGCACTGAAGCTTTCTTT. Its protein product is CASSGRVRQVSTEAFF.

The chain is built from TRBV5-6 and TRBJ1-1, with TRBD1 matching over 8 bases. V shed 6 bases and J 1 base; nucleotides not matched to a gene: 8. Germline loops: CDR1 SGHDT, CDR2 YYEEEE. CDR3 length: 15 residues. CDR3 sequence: CASIRIGQGNTEAFF. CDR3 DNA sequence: TGTGCCAGCATCCGAATCGGACAGGGGAACACTGAAGCTTTCTTT.

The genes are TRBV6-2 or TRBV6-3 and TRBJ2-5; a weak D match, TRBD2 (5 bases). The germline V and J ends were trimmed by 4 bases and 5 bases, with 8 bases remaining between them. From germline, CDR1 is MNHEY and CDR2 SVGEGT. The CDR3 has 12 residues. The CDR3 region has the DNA TGTGCCAGCAGTTCCCGGAGGGAGACCCAGTACTTC. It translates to CASSSRRETQYF.

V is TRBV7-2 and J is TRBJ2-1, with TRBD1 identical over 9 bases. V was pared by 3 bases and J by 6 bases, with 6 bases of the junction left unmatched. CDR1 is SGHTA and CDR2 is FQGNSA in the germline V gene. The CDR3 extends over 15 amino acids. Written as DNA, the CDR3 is TGTGCCAGCAGCTTTGGGGACAGGGTTATCAATGAGCAGTTCTTC. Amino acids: CASSFGDRVINEQFF.

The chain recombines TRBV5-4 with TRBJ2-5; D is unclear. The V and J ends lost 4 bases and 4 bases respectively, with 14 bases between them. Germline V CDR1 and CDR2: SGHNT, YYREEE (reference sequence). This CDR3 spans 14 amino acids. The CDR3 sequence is CASSAARARETQYF. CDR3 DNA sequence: TGTGCCAGCAGCGCCGCTCGCGCTCGAGAGACCCAGTACTTC.

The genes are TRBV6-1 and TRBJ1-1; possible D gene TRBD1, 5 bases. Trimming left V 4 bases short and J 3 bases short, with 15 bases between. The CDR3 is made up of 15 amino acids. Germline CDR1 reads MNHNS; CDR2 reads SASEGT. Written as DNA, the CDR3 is TGTGCCAGCAGTGGAATAGGGGTAAGGCACACTGAAGCTTTCTTT. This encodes CASSGIGVRHTEAFF.

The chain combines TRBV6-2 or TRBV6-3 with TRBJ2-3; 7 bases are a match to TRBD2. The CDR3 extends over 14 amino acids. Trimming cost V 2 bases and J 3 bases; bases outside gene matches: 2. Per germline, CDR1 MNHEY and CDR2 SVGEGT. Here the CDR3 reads CASSYAGVTDTQYF. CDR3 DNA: TGTGCCAGCAGTTACGCGGGAGTAACAGATACGCAGTATTTT.

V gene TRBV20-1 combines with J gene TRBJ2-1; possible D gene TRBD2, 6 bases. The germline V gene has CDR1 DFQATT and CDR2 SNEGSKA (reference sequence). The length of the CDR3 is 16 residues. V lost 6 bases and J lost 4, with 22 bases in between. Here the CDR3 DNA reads TGCAGTGCCACCTCCCCCCGGGAGTGGGGTTACAATGAGCAGTTCTTC. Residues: CSATSPREWGYNEQFF.